This T cell receptor (beta chain) emerged from a study of T-cell memory formation after mild COVID-19 (dated by TCRdb to about 2021). Turning to the overall study: TCR sequence clusters from the two donors were largely donor specific. T-cell clones expanding and contracting after mild COVID-19 in a couple of donors were tracked by longitudinal TCRalpha and TCRbeta repertoire sequencing. Two young, previously healthy adult volunteers, one female and one male, were included in the cohort. Results the study describes overall, beyond this receptor: The study covered only two mild cases, and larger cohorts including severe cases with pre-infection samples were considered necessary. Some responding clones were found in pre-infection memory, which suggests that pre-existing cross-reactive memory T cells took part in the SARS-CoV-2 response. Clones that contracted from day 15 to 85 showed balanced CD4/CD8 phenotypes, whereas a second wave of clones that expanded from day 15 to 37 leaned towards CD4+. Contracting CD4+ clones turned up mainly in the CM and EM memory subsets, whereas EMRA was where CD8+ clones were enriched. SARS-CoV-2 specificity was not confirmed for the second-wave clones peaking on day 37.

From the germline V gene (reference sequence), CDR1 is SEHNR and CDR2 is FQNEAQ. Its CDR3 holds 11 amino acids, cysteine through phenylalanine. This entry keeps only the CDR3 DNA: 33 bases, framed from base 1. V loses 5 bases, J loses 3 bases, and the germline ends lie 5 bases apart. This clonotype occurred many times. Its recognized antigen is unknown. The record has no base qualities; no much larger clone is one base away. Sequencer: Illumina NovaSeq 6000. TCRalpha and TCRbeta cDNA libraries were constructed by 5'RACE with constant-segment primers, with sample barcodes and unique molecular identifiers being introduced. RNA was extracted from every sample with Trizol reagent. Amplification of the libraries took two PCR steps, and the second step added a second sample barcode plus Illumina TruSeq adapters. Sequencing of libraries was performed on an Illumina NovaSeq with 2 x 150 bp paired-end reads. The study's processing was this. The reads were demultiplexed and collapsed into UMI-guided consensus sequences using migec v1.2.7. With mixcr v2.1.11, UMI consensuses were aligned to TRA and TRB V and J templates and assembled into clonotypes. Expanded or contracted clonotypes were those called significant by both edgeR and NoisET, with noise models trained on biological replicates. For edgeR calls, the cutoffs were a false discovery rate-adjusted p below 0.01 and a log2 fold-change threshold of 1. As an exploratory analysis of dynamics, max-normalized trajectories of the 1000 most abundant clonotypes were examined with PCA combined with hierarchical clustering. Separately sequenced CD4+ and CD8+ repertoires were used to assign the CD4 or CD8 phenotype of responding clones. Through fastp at Q25 and MiXCR, TCRdb rebuilt clones from the public reads, retaining in-frame beta chains. When rows share a CDR3 protein, they turn into one entry using the most common DNA and genes. These V and J calls derive from TCRdb rather than the authors' analysis. For this sample the table gives hundreds of thousands of distinct CDR3 sequences, of which around a quarter were detected only once. Of the sample, about 12% falls within the top ten clones.

Ficoll-Paque density gradient centrifugation was used to isolate PBMCs. This sequence uses TRBV7-9 and TRBJ2-7; no D gene can be assigned with confidence. The sequence was collected from an adult woman who had mild COVID-19 (a few samples of this study predate the infection). The sample titles of this study are shuffled in the database, so cell type and time point are left out; the donor was told from shared clones. Sequenced input: PBMCs or a T cell subset sorted from them (not recorded which). In nucleotides, the sequence is TGTGCCAGCAGCCCAAACTACGAGCAGTACTTC. This translates into CASSPNYEQYF.